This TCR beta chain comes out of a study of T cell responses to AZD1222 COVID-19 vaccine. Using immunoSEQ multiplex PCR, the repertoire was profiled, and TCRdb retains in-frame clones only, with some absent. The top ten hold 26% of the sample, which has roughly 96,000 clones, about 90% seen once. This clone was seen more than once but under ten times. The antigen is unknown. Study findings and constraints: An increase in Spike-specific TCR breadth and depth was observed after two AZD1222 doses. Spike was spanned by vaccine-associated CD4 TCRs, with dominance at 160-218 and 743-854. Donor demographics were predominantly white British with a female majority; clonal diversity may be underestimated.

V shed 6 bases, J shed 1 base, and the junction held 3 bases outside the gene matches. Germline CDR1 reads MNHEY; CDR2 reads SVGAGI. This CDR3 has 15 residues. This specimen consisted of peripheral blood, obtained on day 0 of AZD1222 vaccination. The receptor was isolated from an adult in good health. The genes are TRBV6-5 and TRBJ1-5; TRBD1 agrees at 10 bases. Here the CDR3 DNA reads TGTGCCAGCAGGACGGGACAGGGGAGCAATCAGCCCCAGCATTTT. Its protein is CASRTGQGSNQPQHF.